This T cell receptor (beta chain) was sequenced for a study of PD-1 blockade in classical Hodgkin lymphoma. Method: immunoSEQ multiplex PCR; TCRdb's copy keeps in-frame clones and lacks some. The sample contains around 96,000 clones, around 80% of which appear only once. The CDR3 length is 15 residues. J was trimmed by 1 base and V by 0 bases; bases with no gene match: 0. Germline V gene data show CDR1 as LNHNV and CDR2 as YYDKDF (reference sequence). Following autologous stem cell transplantation, relapse occurred in every patient, and exposure to brentuximab vedotin varied. V gene TRBV15 combines with J gene TRBJ1-5; TRBD1 aligns across 7 bases. The sequence was obtained from a human donor with classical Hodgkin lymphoma. Specimen: peripheral blood mononuclear cells (PBMCs), collected at baseline. The CDR3 here is CATSRDRGSNQPQHF. DNA for the CDR3: TGTGCCACCAGCAGAGACAGGGGGAGCAATCAGCCCCAGCATTTT.